This T cell receptor beta chain was sequenced for a study of T cell responses to AZD1222 COVID-19 vaccine. This table comes from immunoSEQ multiplex PCR, and its TCRdb copy is limited to in-frame clones, with some not included. The table records 100,000 or so clones, more than 75% of them present only once. The V segment lost 4 bases and the J segment 5 bases; nucleotides outside the gene matches: 2. Looked up from germline, CDR1 is SGHRS and CDR2 is YFSETQ. The CDR3 loop spans 14 amino acids. The chain couples TRBV5-1 to TRBJ1-5, with 11 bases lining up with TRBD1. The input for sequencing was peripheral blood, taken on day 0 of AZD1222 vaccination. This receptor was identified in an adult in good health. In nucleotides, the CDR3 is TGCGCCAGCAGCGTGGGACAGGGGGATCAGCCCCAGCATTTT. It encodes CASSVGQGDQPQHF.